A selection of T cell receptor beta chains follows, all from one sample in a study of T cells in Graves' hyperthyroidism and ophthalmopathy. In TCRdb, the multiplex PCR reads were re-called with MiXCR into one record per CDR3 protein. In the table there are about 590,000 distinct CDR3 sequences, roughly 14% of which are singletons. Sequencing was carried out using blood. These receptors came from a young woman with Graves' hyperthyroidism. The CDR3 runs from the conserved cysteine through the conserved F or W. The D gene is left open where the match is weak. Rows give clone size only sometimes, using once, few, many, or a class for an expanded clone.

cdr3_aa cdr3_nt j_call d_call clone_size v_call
CASSYSSGWNTGELFF TGTGCCAGCAGCTACTCTAGCGGCTGGAACACCGGGGAGCTGTTTTTT TRBJ2-2 TRBD2 many TRBV11-1
CASSQDGGGLNTGELFF TGCGCCAGCAGCCAAGATGGAGGCGGCCTGAACACCGGGGAGCTGTTTTTT TRBJ2-2 - - TRBV4-1
CASSSTAPYEQYF TGTGCCAGCAGTTCCACGGCCCCCTACGAGCAGTACTTC TRBJ2-7 - many TRBV28
CATLRNTEAFF TGTGCCACCCTGAGGAACACTGAAGCTTTCTTT TRBJ1-1 - many TRBV2
CSALGTDLTDTQYF TGCAGTGCTCTAGGGACGGACCTCACAGATACGCAGTATTTT TRBJ2-3 - many TRBV20-1
CASSAPDRVWTEAFF TGTGCCAGCAGCGCCCCTGACAGGGTTTGGACTGAAGCTTTCTTT TRBJ1-1 TRBD1 many TRBV7-9
CASSVTSGYEQFF TGTGCCAGCAGCGTAACTAGCGGCTATGAGCAGTTCTTC TRBJ2-1 TRBD2 - TRBV9
CASSLRTGNTGELFF TGTGCCAGCAGCCTGCGGACGGGGAACACCGGGGAGCTGTTTTTT TRBJ2-2 - many TRBV3-1
CSVEEESGGLNTEAFF TGCAGCGTTGAGGAGGAATCGGGGGGGTTGAACACTGAAGCTTTCTTT TRBJ1-1 - many TRBV29-1
CSVGQDANTGELFF TGCAGCGTTGGACAGGACGCGAACACCGGGGAGCTGTTTTTT TRBJ2-2 - - TRBV29-1
CASSYGGSLPYEQYF TGTGCCAGCAGTTACGGCGGGAGTCTACCCTACGAGCAGTACTTC TRBJ2-7 TRBD2 - TRBV6-5
CASSRDQGVPDTQYF TGTGCCAGCAGCCGAGATCAGGGGGTCCCAGATACGCAGTATTTT TRBJ2-3 TRBD1 few TRBV7-9
CASSRVTGLNTEAFF TGTGCCAGCAGTAGGGTTACAGGGTTAAACACTGAAGCTTTCTTT TRBJ1-1 - - TRBV6-1
CASSEWDRPYEQYF TGTGCCAGCAGTGAATGGGACAGGCCCTACGAGCAGTACTTC TRBJ2-7 TRBD1 few TRBV25-1
CATQSGGNTEAFF TGTGCCACCCAAAGTGGAGGGAACACTGAAGCTTTCTTT TRBJ1-1 - few TRBV6-2/TRBV6-3
CASSVSGRASDTQYF TGTGCCAGCAGCGTTAGCGGGAGGGCCTCGGATACGCAGTATTTT TRBJ2-3 TRBD2 few TRBV9
CASSEGGNQPQHF TGTGCCAGCTCAGAGGGGGGGAATCAGCCCCAGCATTTT TRBJ1-5 - many TRBV18
CASSRDLNVDEQFF TGTGCCAGCAGCCGTGATCTAAATGTCGATGAGCAGTTCTTC TRBJ2-1 - few TRBV7-2
CSVETDHSGANVLTF TGCAGCGTTGAGACAGACCACTCTGGAGCCAACGTCCTGACTTTC TRBJ2-6 - - TRBV29-1
CASSPGTGGLEQYF TGTGCCAGCAGCCCCGGGACAGGGGGCCTCGAGCAGTACTTC TRBJ2-7 TRBD1 many TRBV28
CASSQEFVWLATVVNEQYF TGCGCCAGCAGCCAAGAATTTGTGTGGCTAGCCACTGTGGTGAACGAGCAGTACTTC TRBJ2-7 - - TRBV4-1
CATMKNTEAFF TGTGCCACGATGAAGAACACTGAAGCTTTCTTT TRBJ1-1 - many TRBV19
CASSPRDRAYHEQFF TGTGCCAGCAGCCCCCGGGACAGGGCCTACCATGAGCAGTTCTTC TRBJ2-1 TRBD1 few TRBV9
CAISEVQESPLHF TGTGCCATCAGTGAGGTTCAGGAATCACCCCTCCACTTT TRBJ1-6 - many TRBV10-3
CASSIVGSAYGYTF TGTGCCAGTAGTATAGTAGGGTCGGCCTATGGCTACACCTTC TRBJ1-2 - few TRBV19
CASSKAGGIDAEQFF TGTGCCAGCAGTAAAGCGGGAGGAATAGATGCTGAGCAGTTCTTC TRBJ2-1 TRBD2 many TRBV12-3/TRBV12-4
CSARGLEWRSTDTQYF TGCAGTGCTAGAGGCCTTGAATGGCGAAGCACAGATACGCAGTATTTT TRBJ2-3 - - TRBV20-1
CASSEVPNGHNEQFF TGTGCCAGCAGTGAAGTGCCGAACGGCCACAATGAGCAGTTCTTC TRBJ2-1 - many TRBV6-1
CAWSGGPGTEAFF TGTGCCTGGAGTGGAGGACCCGGCACTGAAGCTTTCTTT TRBJ1-1 - many TRBV30
CASSYELYSNQPQHF TGTGCCAGCAGTTACGAGCTGTATAGCAATCAGCCCCAGCATTTT TRBJ1-5 - - TRBV6-5
CASSEPTGGNQPQHF TGTGCCAGCAGTGAACCCACAGGGGGCAATCAGCCCCAGCATTTT TRBJ1-5 TRBD1 many TRBV6-1
CSVGLITSTDTQYF TGCAGCGTGGGACTGATTACTAGCACAGATACGCAGTATTTT TRBJ2-3 - few TRBV29-1
CASSITRQGGDTQYF TGTGCCAGTAGTATCACCCGACAGGGGGGAGATACGCAGTATTTT TRBJ2-3 TRBD1 - TRBV19
CASSPGTGMTNEKLFF TGCGCCAGCAGCCCCGGGACAGGCATGACTAATGAAAAACTGTTTTTT TRBJ1-4 TRBD1 - TRBV5-1
CASSAPGIGGSSSYNEQFF TGTGCCAGCAGCGCGCCCGGGATAGGGGGTTCCAGCTCCTACAATGAGCAGTTCTTC TRBJ2-1 - few TRBV27
CASSTTGYNEKLFF TGTGCCAGCAGCACCACAGGGTATAATGAAAAACTGTTTTTT TRBJ1-4 - - TRBV13
CASSPTGGYEQYF TGTGCCAGCAGCCCGACAGGGGGCTACGAGCAGTACTTC TRBJ2-7 TRBD1 many TRBV27
CASSFSGQGNTEAFF TGTGCCAGCAGTTTTTCCGGACAGGGAAACACTGAAGCTTTCTTT TRBJ1-1 TRBD1 many TRBV27
CSARGTSVYNEQFF TGCAGTGCTAGAGGGACTAGCGTTTACAATGAGCAGTTCTTC TRBJ2-1 TRBD2 many TRBV20-1
CASSPTGTGRDTQYF TGTGCCAGCAGCCCAACCGGGACAGGTAGAGATACGCAGTATTTT TRBJ2-3 TRBD1 - TRBV7-3
CASSEQGLANEQFF TGCGCCAGCAGTGAGCAAGGACTAGCCAATGAGCAGTTCTTC TRBJ2-1 TRBD2 - TRBV10-2
CASSERGLAGDRFF TGTGCCAGCAGTGAAAGGGGACTAGCGGGAGACCGGTTCTTC TRBJ2-1 TRBD2 few TRBV2
CASSFDIASGSYEQYF TGTGCCAGCAGTTTTGATATAGCTAGCGGGAGCTACGAGCAGTACTTC TRBJ2-7 TRBD2 many TRBV12-3/TRBV12-4
CASIYPGQGIYNEQFF TGTGCCAGCATATACCCGGGACAGGGAATTTACAATGAGCAGTTCTTC TRBJ2-1 TRBD1 many TRBV2
CASSATGGYQPQHF TGTGCCAGCAGTGCCACAGGGGGTTATCAGCCCCAGCATTTT TRBJ1-5 TRBD1 - TRBV25-1
CASRSGETQYF TGCGCCAGCAGAAGTGGAGAGACCCAGTACTTC TRBJ2-5 - few TRBV5-1
CASSHKGLNEQFF TGCGCCAGCAGCCATAAGGGGTTGAATGAGCAGTTCTTC TRBJ2-1 - - TRBV5-1
CASSMRQATEAFF TGTGCCAGTAGTATGAGGCAGGCCACTGAAGCTTTCTTT TRBJ1-1 - - TRBV19
CASSLPLAGAYEQYF TGTGCCAGCAGCCTCCCACTAGCGGGGGCCTACGAGCAGTACTTC TRBJ2-7 TRBD2 few TRBV5-4
CASSLPELTPGEQYF TGTGCCAGCAGCCTACCCGAGCTTACACCAGGCGAGCAGTACTTC TRBJ2-7 - many TRBV5-6
CASSSFWTTSQETQYF TGTGCCAGCAGTTCCTTCTGGACTACCTCTCAAGAGACCCAGTACTTC TRBJ2-5 - many TRBV7-2
CSARDNGLGSNTRELFF TGCAGTGCTAGAGATAACGGACTGGGGTCGAACACCAGGGAGCTGTTTTTT TRBJ2-2 - - TRBV20-1
CASSLFQGKETQYF TGCGCCAGCAGCTTGTTTCAGGGAAAAGAGACCCAGTACTTC TRBJ2-5 - few TRBV5-1
CAISDSAGANVLTF TGTGCCATCAGTGACAGCGCTGGGGCCAACGTCCTGACTTTC TRBJ2-6 - - TRBV10-3